This T cell receptor beta chain was recovered during a study of shared clonotypes between healthy human individuals. Study at large: For every donor, three CD4 naive, three CD4 memory, two CD8 naive and one CD8 memory plates were used. The study, taken as a whole, reports: Though the depth was large, rarefaction showed that sorted-subset sequencing was incomplete. Blood was the only sampled material, and tissue repertoires likely differ.

As to this clone: Its target is unknown.

The table came from immunoSEQ multiplex PCR; TCRdb's copy has only in-frame clones and leaves some out. The repertoire includes a few million clones, around 93% of them detected once, and 1.5% to 2% sits in the top ten. CD8 cells classed as naive were CD45RO-negative and positively selected for CCR7, excluding terminally differentiated effector memory CD45RA+ cells. What was sequenced was naive CD8+ T cells from PBMCs. This receptor was identified in a man between 18 and 35 years old in good health. Some clones in this sample may be carry-over from other donors' samples.

The CDR3 sequence is CASSKGSASPYGYTF. DNA for the CDR3: TGTGCCAGTAGTAAGGGTTCGGCCAGCCCCTATGGCTACACCTTC. The V gene is TRBV19, the J gene TRBJ1-2; D gene uncertain. CDR3 size: 15 residues. CDR1 and CDR2 from the germline V gene are LNHDA and SQIVND (reference sequence). V lost 4 bases, J lost 4 bases, and 16 bases lay in between.